Given below is one TCR beta chain in context. Its specificity is unknown. This sample is drawn from a study of graft-versus-host responses after intestinal transplantation. Turning to the study itself: Recipients across the board were started on anti-thymocyte globulin induction, then kept on tacrolimus and steroids for about 3 years. Study-wide findings and caveats: In patients with graft-donor T cell macrochimerism, allograft graft-versus-host to host-versus-graft clonal ratios were high. Early post-transplant HvG declines were associated with peak circulating GvH clone levels. GvH clones appeared in recipient marrow, some first in ileum or blood.

Here immunoSEQ multiplex PCR was the method, and the copy in TCRdb shows in-frame clones only, minus some. Altogether 85,000 to 130,000 clones are present, roughly 87% being singletons, with the ten largest covering approximately 0.88%. The CDR3 contains 13 residues. CDR1 is MNHNY and CDR2 is SVGAGI in the germline V gene (reference sequence). V lost 2 bases to trimming and J lost 6 bases, with 8 bases between them. This sequence joins TRBV6-6 and TRBJ2-1, with D possibly being TRBD1 (6 bases). This clonotype was sampled from a human donor who received an intestinal transplant. Sequenced here: unstimulated CD4+ T cells sorted from spleen or lymph node cells, sampled before intestinal transplant. CDR3 bases: TGTGCCAGCAGTTACGGACAGCTCAATGAGCAGTTCTTC. Translated: CASSYGQLNEQFF.